A single sample is the source of the 27 T cell receptor beta chains below, sequenced in a study of read filtering for tumor transcriptome and immune sequencing. Molecular barcoded adaptors covering alpha/delta and beta/gamma chains were used on around 370 ng RNA. TCRdb reanalysed the reads using MiXCR and keeps one entry per CDR3 protein. This sample has roughly 90,000 distinct CDR3 sequences, with roughly 21% found just once. Sequenced: a population of CD138-negative cells sorted from bone marrow. The receptors originated from a donor at least 40 years old with multiple myeloma.

This clonotype was seen a handful of times. The genes are TRBV30 and TRBJ1-2; D is unresolved. Germline V gene data show CDR1 as GTSNPN and CDR2 as SVGIG (reference sequence). V was clipped by 5 bases and J by 0 bases, with 7 bases between them. The length of the CDR3 is 12 residues. CDR3 loop: CAWGQSNYGYTF. The DNA for the CDR3 is TGTGCCTGGGGGCAATCTAACTATGGCTACACCTTC. The full variable domain, its missing parts supplied by reference TRBV30 and TRBJ1-2, is SQTIHQWPATLVQPVGSPLSLECTVEGTSNPNLYWYRQAAGRGLQLLFYSVGIGQISSEVPQNLSASRPQDRQFILSSKKLLLSDSGFYLCAWGQSNYGYTFGSGTRLTVV.

In this sample, this clonotype turned up a few times. The chain links TRBV6-1 to TRBJ2-1; the match to TRBD1 covers 9 bases. This CDR3 has 15 amino acids. Trimming took 3 bases from V and 4 from J; bases not matched to a gene: 4. Per the germline V gene, CDR1 is MNHNS and CDR2 is SASEGT. The CDR3 loop is CASSEDRGQYNEQFF. CDR3 nucleotide sequence: TGTGCCAGCAGTGAGGACAGGGGACAATACAATGAGCAGTTCTTC.

A remark on this clonotype: A much larger clonotype is one base distant, so this may be a read error. The gene calls are TRBV9 and TRBJ1-6, with no clear D. Germline CDR1 SGDLS, CDR2 YYNGEE. The CDR3 has 14 amino acids. CDR3 sequence (DNA): TGTGCCAGCAGCGTAGTCGCCTATAATTCACTCCTCCACTTT. This codes for CASSVVAYNSLLHF.

This clonotype was recorded many times. The chain has TRBV15 and TRBJ2-2, with D maybe TRBD2 (6 bases). The CDR3 covers 20 residues. V was clipped by 0 bases and J by 0 bases, with 20 bases between them. Germline assignment: CDR1 LNHNV and CDR2 YYDKDF (reference sequence). CDR3 DNA: TGTGCCACCAGCAGAGATTTACCGGGACTTCTATCCGCGAACACCGGGGAGCTGTTTTTT. Translation: CATSRDLPGLLSANTGELFF.

A remark on this clonotype: A clone one base away is much larger, so this may be a read error. V and J are TRBV20-1 and TRBJ2-3, with 10 bases that match TRBD2. Germline V gene data show CDR1 as DFQATT and CDR2 as SNEGSKA (reference sequence). This CDR3 is built from 18 residues. The CDR3 bases are TGCAGTGCTAGAGATCTATCGTCTAGCGGGGGAAGCACAGATACGCGGTATTTT. Its translation: CSARDLSSSGGSTDTRYF.

This clonotype was recorded many times. The chain couples TRBV30 to TRBJ1-1; D gene unclear. V lost 3 bases, J lost 0 bases, and 8 bases lay in between. The germline V gene has CDR1 GTSNPN and CDR2 SVGIG (reference sequence). This CDR3 has 13 amino acids. The CDR3 region is CAWRANMNTEAFF. The CDR3 nucleotides are TGTGCCTGGAGAGCAAATATGAACACTGAAGCTTTCTTT.

This clonotype was observed many times. The CDR3 reads CSANTGTWDETQYF. As DNA, the CDR3 is TGCAGTGCTAATACCGGGACTTGGGACGAGACCCAGTACTTC. This sequence joins TRBV20-1 and TRBJ2-5; perhaps TRBD2 as D (6 bases). Trimming left V 4 bases short and J 5 bases short, with 17 bases between. Germline values: CDR1 DFQATT, CDR2 SNEGSKA (reference sequence). The CDR3 has 14 amino acids.

This clonotype was seen ten or more times. The chain has TRBV12-3 or TRBV12-4 and TRBJ2-2, with 16 bases lining up with TRBD2. The CDR3 is made up of 18 amino acids. V was pared by 4 bases and J by 6 bases, with 8 bases of the junction left unmatched. In nucleotides, the CDR3 is TGTGCCAGCAGTTCCCCGGGACTAGCGGGGGGGCCGGCCGGGGAGCTGTTTTTT. It codes for CASSSPGLAGGPAGELFF.

This clonotype was observed at least ten times. The genes are TRBV4-2 and TRBJ1-2, with TRBD1 identical over 8 bases. Germline CDR1 LGHNA, CDR2 YNFKEQ. After removal of 0 bases from V and 6 bases from J, the junction contained 6 bases not matched to a gene. The CDR3 has 15 residues. The CDR3 DNA follows: TGTGCCAGCAGCCAAGAGGGCAGGGGGCGGGATGGCTACACCTTC. Its translation is CASSQEGRGRDGYTF.

The count of this clonotype is one. A far larger clone is one nucleotide away, so this likely arose from a read error. The V call is TRBV7-9, the J call TRBJ2-7; D unclear. There are 12 residues in the CDR3. Germline CDR1 reads SEHNR; CDR2 reads FQNEAQ (reference sequence). CDR3 in amino acids: CASSLSRYGQYF. The CDR3 DNA sequence: TGTGCCAGCAGCTTGAGCCGCTACGGGCAGTACTTC.

This clonotype appeared many times. This chain connects TRBV11-2 to TRBJ2-5, with a possible D match to TRBD1 (5 bases). The V and J ends lost 1 base and 3 bases respectively, with 9 bases between them. Germline lookup yields CDR1 SGHAT and CDR2 FQNNGV. The length of the CDR3 is 14 residues. This CDR3 is CASSLVVGEETQYF. CDR3 coding DNA: TGTGCCAGCAGCTTAGTCGTAGGGGAAGAGACCCAGTACTTC.

In its sample, this clonotype was seen many times. This chain joins TRBV18 and TRBJ2-2, with D unresolved. CDR1 KGHSH and CDR2 LQKENI come from the germline V gene. This CDR3 has 15 residues. The V end was cut by 2 bases, the J end by 0 bases, with 7 bases between. CDR3 protein: CASSPYTANTGELFF. The CDR3 DNA follows: TGTGCCAGCTCACCATATACAGCGAACACCGGGGAGCTGTTTTTT.

This clonotype was seen repeatedly, ten times or more. The chain links TRBV6-2 or TRBV6-3 to TRBJ1-5; D ambiguous. Germline CDR1 MNHEY, CDR2 SVGEGT. The CDR3 is made up of 12 amino acids. The V end was cut by 6 bases, the J end by 0 bases, with 3 bases between. CDR3 region: CASRDSNQPQHF. As DNA, the CDR3 is TGTGCCAGCAGAGATAGCAATCAGCCCCAGCATTTT.

This clonotype has at least ten counts. The chain is built from TRBV29-1 and TRBJ2-1, with a tentative D call TRBD2 (7 bases). Germline assignment: CDR1 SQVTM and CDR2 ANQGSEA. This CDR3 is 13 amino acids long. The V and J ends lost 4 bases and 10 bases respectively, with 17 bases between them. CDR3 sequence (DNA): TGCAGCGTTGTCGGGGGGCCCGACGGAGAGCAGTTCTTC. Translating it yields CSVVGGPDGEQFF.

This clonotype occurred many times. The J gene is TRBJ2-3, the V gene TRBV5-1; the D is unclear. The germline CDR1 and CDR2 sequences are SGHRS and YFSETQ. Trimming took 0 bases from V and 5 from J, leaving 7 bases between them. The CDR3 extends over 13 amino acids. CDR3 DNA: TGCGCCAGCAGCTTGGGCCGAGGAGATACGCAGTATTTT. Translating it yields CASSLGRGDTQYF.

As to this clonotype: The likely explanation is a read error, given a far larger clone one base away. V gene TRBV29-1 combines with J gene TRBJ1-4, with 8 bases matching TRBD1. The better agreement between TRBJ2-3 and the DNA end casts doubt on the J call. The CDR3 spans 12 residues. Germline CDR1 reads SQVTM; CDR2 reads ANQGSEA. DNA for the CDR3: TGCAGCGTTGACCAGGGGGCGGATACGCAGTATTTT. Protein: CSVDQGADTQYF.

This clonotype was seen repeatedly, ten times or more. The CDR3 reads CASSSGPTTDTQYF. In DNA form, the CDR3 reads TGCGCCAGCAGTTCCGGGCCAACCACAGATACGCAGTATTTT. The V gene is TRBV5-1, the J gene TRBJ2-3; no reliable D call. The CDR3 extends over 14 amino acids. Germline V lookup: CDR1 SGHRS, CDR2 YFSETQ. V was pared by 5 bases and J by 2 bases, with 12 bases between.

This clonotype has a count of ten or more. V is TRBV4-1 and J is TRBJ2-1; maybe TRBD2 (6 bases). The germline V gene encodes CDR1 MGHRA and CDR2 YSYEKL. The germline V and J ends were trimmed by 1 base and 4 bases, with 11 bases remaining between them. The CDR3 consists of 15 residues. The CDR3 region is CASSQVGDSYNEQFF. CDR3 DNA: TGCGCCAGCAGCCAAGTGGGGGACTCATACAATGAGCAGTTCTTC.

This clonotype was recorded at least ten times. In DNA, the CDR3 is TGCGCCAGCAGAATCGGCACACTCTCGGGGGAGACCCAGTACTTC. Amino acid sequence: CASRIGTLSGETQYF. The gene calls are TRBV5-1 and TRBJ2-5, with D possibly being TRBD2 (5 bases). CDR1 and CDR2 (germline): SGHRS, YFSETQ. There are 15 residues in the CDR3. Trimming took off 5 bases at V and 5 bases at J, with 19 bases between the two ends. The full variable domain, rest sourced from reference TRBV5-1 and TRBJ2-5, is KAGVTQTPRYLIKTRGQQVTLSCSPISGHRSVSWYQQTPGQGLQFLFEYFSETQRNKGNFPGRFSGRQFSNSRSEMNVSTLELGDSALYLCASRIGTLSGETQYFGPGTRLLVL.

This clonotype has at least ten counts. V is TRBV4-1 and J is TRBJ2-1; possibly TRBD1 for D (7 bases). Per germline, CDR1 MGHRA and CDR2 YSYEKL. There are 16 residues in the CDR3. V dropped 5 bases and J dropped 8 bases, with 22 bases sitting between them. The CDR3 loop is CASSSGGGGEYDEQFF. The CDR3 DNA reads TGCGCCAGCAGCTCAGGAGGAGGGGGCGAGTACGATGAGCAGTTCTTC.

The chain joins TRBV7-6 to TRBJ2-5; D uncertain. The V gene lost 1 base and the J gene lost 5 bases, with 8 bases spanning the gap. The CDR3 is 13 amino acids. Germline V CDR1 and CDR2: SGHVS, FNYEAQ. The CDR3 protein is CASSLGIRETQYF. CDR3 nucleotide sequence: TGTGCCAGCAGCTTAGGTATACGGGAGACCCAGTACTTC.

This clonotype was detected many times. CDR3 sequence: CASSLDWAGANVLTF. As DNA, the CDR3 is TGTGCCAGCAGCTTAGACTGGGCTGGGGCCAACGTCCTGACTTTC. The V gene is TRBV11-2, the J gene TRBJ2-6; D not certain. CDR1 and CDR2 from the germline V gene are SGHAT and FQNNGV. Trimming removed 0 bases at V and 2 bases at J, with 5 bases between. The CDR3 loop spans 15 amino acids.

This clonotype has a handful of counts. This may stem from a read error, because a much larger clone lies one nucleotide away. The chain has TRBV12-3 or TRBV12-4 and TRBJ2-2; D might be TRBD2 (7 bases). This CDR3 has 14 amino acids. The CDR3 reads CASSTLGGPGELVF. DNA for the CDR3: TGTGCCAGCAGTACCCTCGGGGGGCCCGGGGAGCTGGTTTTT.

The V call is TRBV6-1, the J call TRBJ2-1; TRBD2 agrees at 10 bases. V gave up 6 bases and J gave up 4 bases; unmatched junction bases: 9. The CDR3 has 16 amino acids. Germline CDR1 reads MNHNS; CDR2 reads SASEGT. The CDR3 loop is CASSPPSSGGYNEQFF. The CDR3 DNA reads TGTGCCAGCAGCCCCCCGAGTAGCGGGGGGTACAATGAGCAGTTCTTC.

There are a few counts of this clonotype. The chain has TRBV7-9 and TRBJ2-3; D remains unclear. The CDR3 runs 12 residues. Deletions cut 2 bases from V and 5 bases from J, with 5 bases between. The V gene's germline CDR1 is SEHNR and CDR2 FQNEAQ (reference sequence). The CDR3 here is CASSLHIDTQYF. Here the CDR3 DNA reads TGTGCCAGCAGCTTACATATAGATACGCAGTATTTT.

This clonotype was detected a few times. The chain uses TRBV6-2 or TRBV6-3 and TRBJ2-7, with TRBD1 matching 7 bases. V dropped 8 bases and J dropped 6; count of bases not matched to a gene: 22. The CDR3 loop spans 17 amino acids. CDR1 is MNHEY, CDR2 SVGEGT, per germline. CDR3 DNA: TGTGCCAGCGGGACCCCTCTGACAGGGACCCTTTTTTCCGAGCAGTACTTC. Protein product: CASGTPLTGTLFSEQYF.

This clonotype was counted ten times or more. The J gene is TRBJ1-5, the V gene TRBV5-1, with D unclear. Trimming removed 0 bases at V and 7 bases at J, with 5 bases between. Per germline, CDR1 SGHRS and CDR2 YFSETQ. CDR3 length: 12 amino acids. The CDR3, as DNA: TGCGCCAGCAGCTTGGAGGGACAGCCCCAGCATTTT. The encoded protein is CASSLEGQPQHF. Using reference TRBV5-1 and TRBJ1-5 for the parts outside the CDR3, the full variable domain is KAGVTQTPRYLIKTRGQQVTLSCSPISGHRSVSWYQQTPGQGLQFLFEYFSETQRNKGNFPGRFSGRQFSNSRSEMNVSTLELGDSALYLCASSLEGQPQHFGDGTRLSIL.